A selection of T cell receptor beta chains follows, all from one sample in a study of siplizumab effects on memory and regulatory T cells. Assay: immunoSEQ multiplex PCR; the TCRdb copy retains only in-frame clones and omits some. This table has about 10,000 clones, around 45% appearing once. Their cognate antigens are unknown. Source material: CFSE-low (dividing) CD4+ T cells sorted from an allogeneic mixed lymphocyte reaction. Receptors originate from a human donor in good health; the cells came from an allogeneic mixed lymphocyte reaction. Both conserved end residues are part of each CDR3. Each record gives: V gene, J gene, D gene, clone size, CDR3 length, CDR3 protein, CDR3 DNA. D genes are given only for firm matches. Size is stated for part of the rows, as once, few or many counts, or as a class when the clone is expanded.

v_call: TRBV28; j_call: TRBJ1-1; d_call: .; clone_size: medium-sized; cdr3_length: 14; cdr3_aa: CASRRAGVVTEAFF; cdr3_nt: TGTGCCAGCAGGCGGGCAGGTGTAGTAACTGAAGCTTTCTTT
v_call: TRBV28; j_call: TRBJ1-2; d_call: TRBD1; clone_size: .; cdr3_length: 13; cdr3_aa: CASSLQGFYGYTF; cdr3_nt: TGTGCCAGCAGCCTACAGGGGTTTTATGGCTACACCTTC
v_call: TRBV11-2; j_call: TRBJ2-3; d_call: TRBD1; clone_size: medium-sized; cdr3_length: 17; cdr3_aa: CASSFYLGTGRPDTQYF; cdr3_nt: TGTGCCAGCAGCTTCTACCTGGGGACAGGGCGTCCAGATACGCAGTATTTT
v_call: TRBV28; j_call: TRBJ2-1; d_call: .; clone_size: few; cdr3_length: 12; cdr3_aa: CASSTGRIEQFF; cdr3_nt: TGTGCCAGCAGCACAGGGAGGATTGAGCAGTTCTTC
v_call: TRBV27; j_call: TRBJ1-1; d_call: .; clone_size: few; cdr3_length: 14; cdr3_aa: CASSFGGRNTEAFF; cdr3_nt: TGTGCCAGCAGTTTTGGGGGTCGGAACACTGAAGCTTTCTTT
v_call: TRBV10-3; j_call: TRBJ2-2; d_call: TRBD2; clone_size: .; cdr3_length: 13; cdr3_aa: CAISEAGVGELFF; cdr3_nt: TGTGCCATCAGTGAGGCGGGAGTCGGGGAGCTGTTTTTT
v_call: TRBV28; j_call: TRBJ1-1; d_call: .; clone_size: .; cdr3_length: 15; cdr3_aa: CASRHGSLGRTEAFF; cdr3_nt: TGTGCCAGCAGACATGGGTCTTTAGGGCGAACTGAAGCTTTCTTT
v_call: TRBV7-6; j_call: TRBJ2-1; d_call: TRBD2; clone_size: once; cdr3_length: 16; cdr3_aa: CASSPGSGRVYNEQFF; cdr3_nt: TGTGCCAGCAGCCCCGGGAGCGGGAGAGTCTACAATGAGCAGTTCTTC
v_call: TRBV5-6; j_call: TRBJ2-1; d_call: .; clone_size: .; cdr3_length: 12; cdr3_aa: CASSLGFNEQFF; cdr3_nt: TGTGCCAGCAGCTTGGGCTTTAATGAGCAGTTCTTC
v_call: TRBV5-5; j_call: TRBJ1-4; d_call: .; clone_size: .; cdr3_length: 14; cdr3_aa: CASSLSGVGEKLFF; cdr3_nt: TGTGCCAGCAGCTTGTCAGGGGTTGGGGAAAAACTGTTTTTT
v_call: TRBV7-9; j_call: TRBJ2-5; d_call: .; clone_size: .; cdr3_length: 16; cdr3_aa: CASSSPGPGIGETQYF; cdr3_nt: TGTGCCAGCAGCTCCCCGGGGCCAGGGATAGGAGAGACCCAGTACTTC
v_call: TRBV10-2; j_call: TRBJ2-7; d_call: .; clone_size: .; cdr3_length: 13; cdr3_aa: CASSEGGSYEQYF; cdr3_nt: TGCGCCAGCAGTGAGGGAGGGAGCTACGAGCAGTACTTC
v_call: TRBV11-1; j_call: TRBJ1-5; d_call: .; clone_size: .; cdr3_length: 14; cdr3_aa: CASSLATGNQPQHF; cdr3_nt: TGTGCCAGCAGCTTAGCGACGGGTAATCAGCCCCAGCATTTT
v_call: TRBV28; j_call: TRBJ2-3; d_call: TRBD2; clone_size: .; cdr3_length: 15; cdr3_aa: CASSKAAGATDTQYF; cdr3_nt: TGTGCCAGCAGCAAAGCAGCGGGAGCGACAGATACGCAGTATTTT
v_call: TRBV25-1; j_call: TRBJ2-5; d_call: .; clone_size: .; cdr3_length: 13; cdr3_aa: CASRWGALETQYF; cdr3_nt: TGTGCCAGCAGATGGGGGGCGCTTGAGACCCAGTACTTC
v_call: TRBV25-1; j_call: TRBJ2-3; d_call: TRBD2; clone_size: few; cdr3_length: 12; cdr3_aa: CASSESSGRQYF; cdr3_nt: TGTGCCAGCAGTGAATCTAGCGGGCGGCAGTATTTT
v_call: TRBV29-1; j_call: TRBJ2-1; d_call: .; clone_size: .; cdr3_length: 8; cdr3_aa: CSANEQFF; cdr3_nt: TGCAGCGCCAATGAGCAGTTCTTC
v_call: TRBV5-1; j_call: TRBJ1-1; d_call: .; clone_size: once; cdr3_length: 13; cdr3_aa: CASSPQGRAEAFF; cdr3_nt: TGCGCCAGCAGCCCCCAGGGGCGGGCTGAAGCTTTCTTT
v_call: TRBV18; j_call: TRBJ2-4; d_call: .; clone_size: once; cdr3_length: 13; cdr3_aa: CASSPRDKNIQYF; cdr3_nt: TGTGCCAGCTCACCACGAGACAAAAACATTCAGTACTTC
v_call: TRBV9; j_call: TRBJ2-7; d_call: TRBD2; clone_size: .; cdr3_length: 14; cdr3_aa: CASSVSTSGYEQYF; cdr3_nt: TGTGCCAGCAGCGTCTCGACTAGCGGATACGAGCAGTACTTC
v_call: TRBV10-3; j_call: TRBJ1-5; d_call: .; clone_size: once; cdr3_length: 13; cdr3_aa: CAISGGQNQPQHF; cdr3_nt: TGTGCCATCAGTGGGGGCCAAAATCAGCCCCAGCATTTT
v_call: TRBV10-3; j_call: TRBJ2-5; d_call: .; clone_size: medium-sized; cdr3_length: 13; cdr3_aa: CAISERQQETQYF; cdr3_nt: TGTGCCATCAGTGAGAGGCAGCAAGAGACCCAGTACTTC